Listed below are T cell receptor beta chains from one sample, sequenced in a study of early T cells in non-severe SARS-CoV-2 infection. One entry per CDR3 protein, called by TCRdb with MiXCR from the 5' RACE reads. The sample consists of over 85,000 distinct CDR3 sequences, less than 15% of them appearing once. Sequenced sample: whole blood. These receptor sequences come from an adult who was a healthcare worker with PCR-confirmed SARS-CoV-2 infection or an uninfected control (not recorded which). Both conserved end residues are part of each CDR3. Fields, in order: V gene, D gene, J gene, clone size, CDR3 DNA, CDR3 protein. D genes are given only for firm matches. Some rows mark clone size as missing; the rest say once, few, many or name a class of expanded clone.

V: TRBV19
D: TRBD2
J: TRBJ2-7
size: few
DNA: TGTGCCAGTAGTATAGTCCCGAGCGGGACTAGCGGATCCGAGCAGTACTTC
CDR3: CASSIVPSGTSGSEQYF

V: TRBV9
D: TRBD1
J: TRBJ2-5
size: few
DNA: TGTGCCAGCAGCCCACGGGGACAGGGCTCTCAAGAGACCCAGTACTTC
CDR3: CASSPRGQGSQETQYF

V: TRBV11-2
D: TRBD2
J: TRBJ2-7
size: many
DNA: TGTGCCAGCAGCTACAGGACTAGCGGTTACGAGCAGTACTTC
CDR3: CASSYRTSGYEQYF

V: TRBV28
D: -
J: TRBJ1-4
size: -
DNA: TGTGCCAGCAGTTTAGGGGGTATTAATGAAAAACTGTTTTTT
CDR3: CASSLGGINEKLFF

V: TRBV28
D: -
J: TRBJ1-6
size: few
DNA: TGTGCCAGCAGTTTATTCCGCCGGGACGGTGGACGGGCACCCCTCCACTTT
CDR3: CASSLFRRDGGRAPLHF

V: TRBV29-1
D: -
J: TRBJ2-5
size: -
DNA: TGCAGCGTTAGACAGCAAGAGACCCAGTACTTC
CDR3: CSVRQQETQYF

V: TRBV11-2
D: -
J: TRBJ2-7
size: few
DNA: TGTGCCAGCAGCTCACAGACAGGAGCAGGCGGGGAGCAGTACTTC
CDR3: CASSSQTGAGGEQYF

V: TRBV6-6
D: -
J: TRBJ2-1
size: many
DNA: TGTGCCAGCAGCACGACCGTGAGGAGGGCTAATGAGCAGTTCTTC
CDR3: CASSTTVRRANEQFF

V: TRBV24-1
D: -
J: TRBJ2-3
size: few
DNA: TGTGCCACCGGAGCATCCGATACGCAGTATTTT
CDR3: CATGASDTQYF

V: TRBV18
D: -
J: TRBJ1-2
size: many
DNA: TGTGCCAGCTCACCCCGGGGTGCTGACGGCTACACCTTC
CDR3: CASSPRGADGYTF

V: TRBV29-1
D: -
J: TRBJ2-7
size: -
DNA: TGCAGCGTTGGGGGGGGACAGAACTACGAGCAGTACTTC
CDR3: CSVGGGQNYEQYF

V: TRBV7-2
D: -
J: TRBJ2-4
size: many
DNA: TGTGCCAGCAGCTTAGCAGGGAACATTCAGTACTTC
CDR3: CASSLAGNIQYF

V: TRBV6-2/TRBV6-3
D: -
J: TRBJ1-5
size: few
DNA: TGTGCCAGCACCCGAAGAGGGGAGAATCAGCCCCAGCATTTT
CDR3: CASTRRGENQPQHF

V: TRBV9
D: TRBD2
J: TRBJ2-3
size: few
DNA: TGTGCCAGCAGCTTGACCTCACTAGCGGGCACAGATACGCAGTATTTT
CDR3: CASSLTSLAGTDTQYF

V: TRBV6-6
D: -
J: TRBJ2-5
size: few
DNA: TGTGCCAGCAGCAATCTTTGGCCTCGAGAGACCCAGTACTTC
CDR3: CASSNLWPRETQYF

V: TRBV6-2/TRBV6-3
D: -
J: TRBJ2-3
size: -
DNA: TGTGCCAGCAGTTACTCGAGAGTCGGTTCCACAGATACGCAGTATTTT
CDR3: CASSYSRVGSTDTQYF

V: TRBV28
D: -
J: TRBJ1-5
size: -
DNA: TGTGCCAGCAGTTTAGTAGGCGGGGATCAGCCCCAGCATTTT
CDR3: CASSLVGGDQPQHF

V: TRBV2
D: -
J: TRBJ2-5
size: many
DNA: TGTGCCAGCAGGGGGCAGGGAGAGACCCAGTACTTC
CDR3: CASRGQGETQYF

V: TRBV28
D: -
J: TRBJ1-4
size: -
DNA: TGTGCCAGCAGTTTAAGGGCCATTAATGAAAAACTGTTTTTT
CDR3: CASSLRAINEKLFF

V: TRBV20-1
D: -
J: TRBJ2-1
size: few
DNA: TGCAGTGCTCCGGGACGAGACCCGTACAATGAGCAGTTCTTC
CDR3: CSAPGRDPYNEQFF

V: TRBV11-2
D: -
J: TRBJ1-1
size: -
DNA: TGTGCCAGCAGCTTAGTACGTCAATTGGAAGCTTTCTTT
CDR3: CASSLVRQLEAFF

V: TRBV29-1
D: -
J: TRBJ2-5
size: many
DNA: TGCAGCGTTGAAAACCCCCGAGGGGCAGAGACCCAGTACTTC
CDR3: CSVENPRGAETQYF

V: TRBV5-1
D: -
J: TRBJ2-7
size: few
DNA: TGCGCCAGCAGCTTGGGTAACTACGAGCAGTACTTC
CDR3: CASSLGNYEQYF

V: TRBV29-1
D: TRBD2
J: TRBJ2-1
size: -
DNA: TGCAGCGTTTCTGGGACTAGTGTCGATGAGCAGTTCTTC
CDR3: CSVSGTSVDEQFF

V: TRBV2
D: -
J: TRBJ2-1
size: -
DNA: TGTGCCAGCAGGCAAGAGGGCCACGAGCAGTTCTTC
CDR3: CASRQEGHEQFF

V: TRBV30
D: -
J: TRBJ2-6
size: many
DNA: TGTGCCTGGAGATGGGGGTCTGGGGCCAACGTCCTGACTTTC
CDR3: CAWRWGSGANVLTF

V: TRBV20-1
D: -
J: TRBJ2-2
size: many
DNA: TGCAGTGCTAGGTTCCGGAACACCGGGGAGCTGTTTTTT
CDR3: CSARFRNTGELFF

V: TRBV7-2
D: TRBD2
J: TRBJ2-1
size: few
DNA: TGTGCCAGCAGCGTAATGGCGGGAGGCCATTACAATGAGCAGTTCTTC
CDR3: CASSVMAGGHYNEQFF

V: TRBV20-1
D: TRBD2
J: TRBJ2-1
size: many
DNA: TGCAGTGCCGGGACTAGCGGTTTTGGAGAGCAGTTCTTC
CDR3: CSAGTSGFGEQFF

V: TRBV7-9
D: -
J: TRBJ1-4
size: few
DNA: TGTGCCAGCATGGGGATGTCTAATGAAAAACTGTTTTTT
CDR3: CASMGMSNEKLFF

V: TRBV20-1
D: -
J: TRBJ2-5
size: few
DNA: TGCAGTGCTAGAGATTGGCAGCAGGGGCGCCAAGAGACCCAGTACTTC
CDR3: CSARDWQQGRQETQYF

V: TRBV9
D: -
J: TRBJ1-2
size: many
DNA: TGTGCCAGCAGCGTCAAAGCAGCGTCTAATGGCTACACCTTC
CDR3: CASSVKAASNGYTF

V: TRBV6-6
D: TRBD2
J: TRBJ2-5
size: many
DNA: TGTGCCAGCGTCTCAGGAGCGGGACTAGCGGGAGAGACCCAGTACTTC
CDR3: CASVSGAGLAGETQYF

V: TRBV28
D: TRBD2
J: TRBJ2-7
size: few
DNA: TGTGCCAGCAGTTCCCCACCCCTGGCGGGTAGCGGGAGGCGGTCCTACGAGCAGTACTTC
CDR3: CASSSPPLAGSGRRSYEQYF

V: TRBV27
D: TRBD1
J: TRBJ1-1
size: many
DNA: TGTGCCAGCAGTTTGGCCCTCCAGGGGGGTCGGACTGAAGCTTTCTTT
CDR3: CASSLALQGGRTEAFF

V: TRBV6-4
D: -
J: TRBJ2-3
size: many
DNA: TGTGCCAGCAGTGACTCGGCAGGAGCAGATACGCAGTATTTT
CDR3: CASSDSAGADTQYF

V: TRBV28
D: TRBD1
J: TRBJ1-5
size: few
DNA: TGTGCCAGCGGGACGGGGTCAGGGGGGGTCAATCAGCCCCAGCATTTT
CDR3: CASGTGSGGVNQPQHF

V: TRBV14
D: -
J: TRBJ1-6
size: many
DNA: TGTGCCAGCAGCCAAGATCTGTACTCACCCCTCCACTTT
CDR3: CASSQDLYSPLHF